This T cell receptor beta chain was profiled in a study of regulatory T cells in long-lasting Graves disease. Study findings and constraints: There was favoring of TRBV28, TRBJ1-2 and TRBJ2-5 in persistent disease.

The germline CDR1 and CDR2 sequences are MDHEN and SYDVKM. Between the trimmed V and J ends, which lost 9 bases and 8 bases, there was a span of 20 bases. The CDR3 runs to 14 residues. This clonotype was observed at least ten times. Its antigen is unknown. CDR3 regions were amplified by Arm-PCR using iRepertoire HTBI primers to build TCR beta libraries. Each CDR3 protein is one row after TCRdb ran MiXCR on the multiplex PCR reads. This table has about 470,000 distinct CDR3 sequences, 20% appearing once. Time point defined: persistent/refractory GD, antithyroid drugs over 5 years with positive TRAb. Isolated PBMC RNA provided the starting material for the TCR library.

V is TRBV28 and J is TRBJ1-5, with D possibly matching TRBD1 (5 bases). The source material was peripheral blood mononuclear cells (PBMCs), sampled when the disease was refractory, from a patient treated with antithyroid drugs. This sequence was found in a female donor with Graves disease. The CDR3, as DNA: TGTGCCAGTTGGGGCCTATCCCCCGGGGAGCCCCAGCATTTT. This encodes CASWGLSPGEPQHF.